What follows are 5 T cell receptor beta chains derived from one specimen sequenced in a study of graft-versus-host responses after intestinal transplantation. The repertoire was sequenced with immunoSEQ multiplex PCR; TCRdb's copy has only in-frame clones and lacks some. The sample records roughly 14,000 clones, 25% to 35% being singletons. The sample consisted of alloreactive CD4+ T cells from a mixed lymphocyte reaction culture, taken before intestinal transplant. Subset meaning: CFSE-low proliferating T cells sorted from approximately six-day pre-transplant mixed lymphocyte reaction (GvH or HvG direction). The receptors were gathered from a human patient who received an intestinal transplant.

This clone was counted only a few times. The chain uses TRBV18 and TRBJ2-1, with 7 bases identical to TRBD1. V lost 4 bases, J lost 6 bases, and 12 bases stayed unmatched. This CDR3 has 16 amino acids. Per the germline V gene, CDR1 is KGHSH and CDR2 is LQKENI. CDR3 DNA: TGTGCCAGCTCACTGATAGGGGGCATAGCTTCCAATGAGCAGTTCTTC. It codes for CASSLIGGIASNEQFF. The entire variable domain, with the rest obtained from reference TRBV18 and TRBJ2-1, is as follows: NAGVMQNPRHLVRRRGQEARLRCSPMKGHSHVYWYRQLPEEGLKFMVYLQKENIIDESGMPKERFSAEFPKEGPSILRIQQVVRGDSAAYFCASSLIGGIASNEQFFGPGTRLTVL.

In its sample, this clone was seen a few times. The V and J genes are TRBV11-2 and TRBJ1-1; D is unclear. Per germline, CDR1 SGHAT and CDR2 FQNNGV. The CDR3 is made up of 13 amino acids. Trimming took 0 bases from V and 4 from J, leaving 6 bases between them. CDR3 loop: CASSLDRSTEAFF. The CDR3 DNA follows: TGTGCCAGCAGCTTAGATCGCAGCACTGAAGCTTTCTTT.

This chain links TRBV5-1 with TRBJ1-5; D uncertain. The CDR3 has 14 residues. Trimming pared 1 base from V and 2 bases from J, leaving 7 bases between. Germline lookup yields CDR1 SGHRS and CDR2 YFSETQ. The CDR3 sequence: CASSLRVGNQPQHF. CDR3 sequence (DNA): TGCGCCAGCAGCTTGAGGGTAGGCAATCAGCCCCAGCATTTT. Full variable domain (remainder filled in from reference TRBV5-1 and TRBJ1-5): KAGVTQTPRYLIKTRGQQVTLSCSPISGHRSVSWYQQTPGQGLQFLFEYFSETQRNKGNFPGRFSGRQFSNSRSEMNVSTLELGDSALYLCASSLRVGNQPQHFGDGTRLSIL.

This sequence joins TRBV19 and TRBJ1-5; weak D call: TRBD1 (6 bases). This CDR3 comprises 15 residues. The germline gives CDR1 LNHDA, CDR2 SQIVND (reference sequence). Trimming cost V 5 bases and J 3 bases, with 14 bases left between them. CDR3 loop: CASSFVGQPNQPQHF. The CDR3 nucleotides are TGTGCCAGTAGTTTTGTAGGACAGCCCAATCAGCCCCAGCATTTT.

In this sample, this clone turned up a few times. This chain's CDR3 is CATSRSAIQPQHF. The CDR3 bases are TGTGCCACCAGCAGATCTGCTATTCAGCCCCAGCATTTT. The chain combines TRBV15 with TRBJ1-5; no definite D call. The ends were cut back, 2 bases at V and 6 bases at J, with 8 bases in the middle. Germline CDR1 and CDR2: LNHNV and YYDKDF (reference sequence). The CDR3 spans 13 residues.